The 7 T cell receptor beta chains presented below share a single source sample, sequenced in a study of T-cell memory formation after mild COVID-19. TCRdb ran MiXCR on the 5' RACE reads and lists one entry per CDR3 protein. This sample has approximately 290,000 distinct CDR3 sequences, with less than 20% found just once. Sequences were obtained from PBMCs or a T cell subset sorted from them (not recorded which). The origin of the receptors is a man between 18 and 35 years old who had mild COVID-19 (a few samples of this study predate the infection). Cell type and time point are not known.

This clonotype was recorded many times. The rearrangement links TRBV30 to TRBJ1-5; D gene unclear. The CDR3 contains 14 residues. Germline V lookup: CDR1 GTSNPN, CDR2 SVGIG (reference sequence). V lost 2 bases to trimming and J lost 4 bases, with 12 bases between them. This chain's CDR3 is CAWSTLTGNQPQHF. The CDR3 nucleotides are TGTGCCTGGAGTACGCTAACGGGAAATCAGCCCCAGCATTTT.

This chain joins TRBV20-1 and TRBJ1-2, with no clear D. The CDR3 extends over 13 amino acids. Germline V gene lookup returns CDR1 DFQATT and CDR2 SNEGSKA (reference sequence). V lost 0 bases and J lost 4, with 9 bases in between. Here the CDR3 DNA reads TGCAGTGCTAGAGATGCCAAAGGCTATGGCTACACCTTC. Its translation is CSARDAKGYGYTF.

This clonotype has just a few counts. V usage is TRBV19 and J usage is TRBJ1-2, with D uncertain. The V and J ends lost 10 bases and 0 bases respectively, with 9 bases between them. Germline CDR1 and CDR2: LNHDA and SQIVND (reference sequence). The CDR3 is 12 residues long. CDR3 protein: CATSTANYGYTF. The CDR3 coding sequence is TGTGCCACCTCAACAGCTAACTATGGCTACACCTTC.

In its sample, this clonotype was seen many times. The rearrangement joins TRBV9 to TRBJ2-2; D is possibly TRBD1 (5 bases). Trimming cost V 3 bases and J 0 bases, with 15 bases left between them. Germline CDR1 and CDR2: SGDLS and YYNGEE. This CDR3 contains 17 residues. The CDR3 sequence: CASSGGRGYANTGELFF. The DNA for the CDR3 is TGTGCCAGCAGCGGCGGTAGGGGATACGCGAACACCGGGGAGCTGTTTTTT.

The rearrangement uses TRBV18 and TRBJ1-6; possible D gene TRBD1, 6 bases. This CDR3 has 16 amino acids. V was cut by 2 bases and J by 5 bases, with 13 bases left in between. Germline V gives CDR1 KGHSH, CDR2 LQKENI. This chain's CDR3 is CASSPGQQTDNSPLHF. CDR3 bases: TGTGCCAGCTCACCAGGACAGCAAACTGATAATTCACCCCTCCACTTT.

This clonotype has more than one count but fewer than ten. The rearrangement links TRBV12-3 or TRBV12-4 to TRBJ2-3, with D perhaps matching TRBD2 (6 bases). V was shortened by 3 bases and J by 2 bases, with 12 bases between the two germline ends. CDR3 length: 15 residues. The CDR3 sequence is CASSFHSGTTDTQYF. CDR3 in DNA: TGTGCCAGCAGTTTCCATAGCGGAACCACAGATACGCAGTATTTT.

This clonotype has more than one count but fewer than ten. The V call is TRBV7-2, the J call TRBJ1-2, with 11 bases lining up with TRBD1. V was clipped by 5 bases and J by 7 bases; unmatched bases: 9. Germline assignment: CDR1 SGHTA and CDR2 FQGNSA. The CDR3 has 15 amino acids. CDR3 sequence reads: CASSLPGQGAGGYTF. The CDR3 DNA follows: TGTGCCAGCAGCCTCCCAGGACAGGGGGCGGGTGGCTACACCTTC.